Ten or more counts support the clone carrying this T cell receptor (beta chain). Antigen specificity is unknown. This entry belongs to a study of Graves' ophthalmopathy and Graves' hyperthyroidism. RNA transcripts served as template for amplifying TCR beta CDR3 sequences. The first round was an RT-PCR with HTBI primers, and the second round was a multiplex PCR. TCRdb redid the calling of the multiplex PCR reads with MiXCR, one entry per CDR3 protein. The sample yields under 200,000 distinct CDR3 sequences, 37% seen once. The CDR3 is 14 amino acids. Trimming removed 3 bases at V and 6 bases at J, with 14 bases between. Having ophthalmopathy, the donors showed moderate-to-severe activity, CAS ≥3 and NOSPECS ≥4, with disease lasting under 3 months. Study-level findings and limits: In separating ophthalmopathy from stable hyperthyroidism, a 13-signature model achieved around 85% sensitivity and approximately 80% specificity. The blood repertoire also included most expanded thyroid clonotypes above 0.001 frequency.

Sequencing used peripheral blood. The receptor was derived from a woman aged 40 to 50 with Graves' ophthalmopathy. The V call is TRBV12-3 or TRBV12-4, the J call TRBJ1-1; D may be TRBD1 (5 bases). DNA for the CDR3: TGTGCCAGCAGTTTGGGTACAGGTATCTCTGAAGCTTTCTTT. Protein product: CASSLGTGISEAFF.